The rows below give T cell receptor beta chains drawn from one sample of a study of beta chain features in type 1 diabetes. Using immunoSEQ multiplex PCR, the repertoire was profiled, and TCRdb retains in-frame clones only, with some absent. The sample shows about 370,000 clones, over 8.5% of them seen only once. The sample taken for sequencing was central memory CD4+ T cells from blood. The source is a man younger than 40 with type 1 diabetes. CDR3s include the opening cysteine and the closing phenylalanine or tryptophan. A D gene is named only where the DNA matches it firmly. Expanded clones get a size class; other rows say once, few or many, or leave the size out.

v_gene	j_gene	abundance	d_gene	CDR3nt	CDR3aa
TRBV19	TRBJ1-2	few	NA	TGTGCCAGTAATTTGTGGGCGTCAAGTGGCTACACCTTC	CASNLWASSGYTF
TRBV6-1	TRBJ2-5	NA	NA	TGTGCCAGCAGTCGGGACGGACAAGAGACCCAGTACTTC	CASSRDGQETQYF
TRBV7-3	TRBJ2-5	few	NA	TGTGCCAGCAGTCAGCGGGCCCGGGGAGAGACCCAGTACTTC	CASSQRARGETQYF
TRBV7-2	TRBJ2-2	NA	NA	TGTGCCAGCAGCCTTACTAGCCGGAGAAGTACTAACACCGGGGAGCTGTTTTTT	CASSLTSRRSTNTGELFF
TRBV19	TRBJ2-1	many	NA	TGTGCCAGTAGTATCAGGGAGGACAGCTACAATGAGCAGTTCTTC	CASSIREDSYNEQFF
TRBV5-1	TRBJ2-7	NA	NA	TGCGCCAGCAGAAGCGACGCATCCTACGAGCAGTACTTC	CASRSDASYEQYF
TRBV5-4	TRBJ1-1	NA	NA	TGTGCCAGCAGCGAGGGGAAGGGCGGGGGGTACACTGAAGCTTTCTTT	CASSEGKGGGYTEAFF
TRBV27	TRBJ2-7	NA	NA	TGTGCCAGCAGTACAAGGTCGGGGAAGGGAGCCGAGCAGTACTTC	CASSTRSGKGAEQYF
TRBV28	TRBJ2-5	few	NA	TGTGCCAGCAGTTTCGGGGCGACCCAGTACTTC	CASSFGATQYF
TRBV11-3	TRBJ1-1	NA	NA	TGTGCCAGCAGCCCGGGCTGGAACACTGAAGCTTTCTTT	CASSPGWNTEAFF
TRBV6-1	TRBJ2-2	few	NA	TGTGCCAGCAGGCGGGGAAGGGGCACCGGGGAGCTGTTTTTT	CASRRGRGTGELFF
TRBV5-1	TRBJ1-1	NA	NA	TGCGCCAGCAGCTTTCCAGACGGGGTGGGAGGAGCTTTCTTT	CASSFPDGVGGAFF
TRBV28	TRBJ2-7	few	TRBD1	TGTGCCAGCAGTCAAACAGGGGGCGCCTACGAGCAGTACTTC	CASSQTGGAYEQYF
TRBV28	TRBJ1-4	NA	TRBD1	TGTGCCAGCAGTTCTCAGGGGGTAAATGAAAAACTGTTTTTT	CASSSQGVNEKLFF
TRBV5-1	TRBJ2-2	few	NA	TGCGCCAGCAGCTTTAGGTCGGGCACCGGGGAGCTGTTTTTT	CASSFRSGTGELFF
TRBV7-9	TRBJ1-1	NA	NA	TGTGCCAGCAGCTTGTTAATGCCGGGGACGGACACTGAAGCTTTCTTT	CASSLLMPGTDTEAFF
TRBV28	TRBJ2-7	few	NA	TGTGCCAGCAGTCAGGGACCCACCTACGAGCAGTACTTC	CASSQGPTYEQYF
TRBV10-1	TRBJ2-2	NA	TRBD1	TGCGCCAGCAAAGGCGGGACAGGGATCCCCGGGGAGCTGTTTTTT	CASKGGTGIPGELFF
TRBV15	TRBJ2-2	few	NA	TGTGCCACCAGCAGAGATCGATTTTTTACTTCCGGGGAGCTGTTTTTT	CATSRDRFFTSGELFF
TRBV10-3	TRBJ2-1	few	NA	TGTGCCAGCAGTATAGCGCAAAGCTCCTACAATGAGCAGTTCTTC	CASSIAQSSYNEQFF
TRBV25-1	TRBJ2-3	few	TRBD2	TGTGCCAGCAGTGAAACGGGGGGTTTAACAGATACGCAGTATTTT	CASSETGGLTDTQYF
TRBV5-1	TRBJ2-5	few	TRBD2	TGCGCCAGCAGCCAAGGCGGGAGAGGAGAGACCCAGTACTTC	CASSQGGRGETQYF
TRBV6-1	TRBJ2-7	NA	TRBD2	TGTGCCAGCAGTAACCGACTAGCTACTCGCTCCGAGCAGTACTTC	CASSNRLATRSEQYF
TRBV5-1	TRBJ1-3	NA	NA	TGCGCCAGCAGCTCGGGAACAGGGTCTGGAAACACCATATATTTT	CASSSGTGSGNTIYF
TRBV4-2	TRBJ1-2	NA	NA	TGTGCCAGCAGCCAGGAGGGGCCTCACTATGGCTACACCTTC	CASSQEGPHYGYTF
TRBV28	TRBJ2-5	few	TRBD1	TGTGCCAGCAGCCCGACAGGGTTGGGGGAGACCCAGTACTTC	CASSPTGLGETQYF
TRBV27	TRBJ2-7	NA	NA	TGTGCCAGCAGTTTACGGGGCAGGGCCCTCTACGAGCAGTACTTC	CASSLRGRALYEQYF
TRBV4-1	TRBJ2-1	NA	TRBD1	TGCGCCAGCAGCCAAATGGGACAGGGGGACTCCTACAATGAGCAGTTCTTC	CASSQMGQGDSYNEQFF
TRBV9	TRBJ1-3	few	NA	TGTGCCAGCAGCGTAGGGTCCCGGCCCGGAAACACCATATATTTT	CASSVGSRPGNTIYF
TRBV28	TRBJ1-3	many	NA	TGTGCCAGCGCCATGGGGGGACCTAGAGGAAACACCATATATTTT	CASAMGGPRGNTIYF
TRBV19	TRBJ1-1	few	NA	TGTGCCAGTAAACAGGATCTAATGCGGTACACTGAAGCTTTCTTT	CASKQDLMRYTEAFF
TRBV11-3	TRBJ2-1	few	TRBD2	TGTGCCAGCAGCTTAGAACGGGAGGTAGAGCAGTTCTTC	CASSLEREVEQFF
TRBV25-1	TRBJ1-2	NA	NA	TGTGCCAGCGGCGCTCCGCACTATGGCTACACCTTC	CASGAPHYGYTF
TRBV7-2	TRBJ1-3	many	NA	TGTGCCAGCAGCTTTCAAGTGGGAAACACCATATATTTT	CASSFQVGNTIYF
TRBV6-5	TRBJ2-7	NA	TRBD1	TGTGCCAGCCAGACGGGACAGGGTTTCCTGAACGAGCAGTACTTC	CASQTGQGFLNEQYF
TRBV6-5	TRBJ2-6	NA	TRBD1	TGTGCCAGCACCCGGACAGGCTCTGGGGCCAACGTCCTGACTTTC	CASTRTGSGANVLTF
TRBV28	TRBJ2-5	NA	TRBD2	TGTGCCAGCAGTTGGAGTGATAGCGGGAGGGGAGAGACCCAGTACTTC	CASSWSDSGRGETQYF
TRBV28	TRBJ2-1	many	TRBD2	TGTGCCAGCCTAGGGACCGCCGGCGGACTAGTATCCTACAATGAGCAGTTCTTC	CASLGTAGGLVSYNEQFF
TRBV6-6	TRBJ2-7	few	TRBD1	TGTGCCAGCAGCACCGGGACAGGGGGCTACGAGCAGTACTTC	CASSTGTGGYEQYF
TRBV5-4	TRBJ1-4	few	NA	TGTGCCAGCAGCCCCGACAGGTGGAATGAAAAACTGTTTTTT	CASSPDRWNEKLFF
TRBV28	TRBJ1-4	NA	NA	TGTGCCAGTTATCCCACACGTCATGAAAAACTGTTTTTT	CASYPTRHEKLFF
TRBV23-1	TRBJ2-7	NA	TRBD2	TGCGCCAGCAGTCAATCGGTCCCGGACAGGCCAGCGGGAGGGCCTATCGAGCAGTACTTC	CASSQSVPDRPAGGPIEQYF
TRBV19	TRBJ2-1	NA	NA	TGTGCCAGTAGTCCCGAAGGGGGAACCGTGATCAATGAGCAGTTCTTC	CASSPEGGTVINEQFF
TRBV2	TRBJ1-5	NA	NA	TGTGCCAGCAGTGAAGCGCGACAGGACCAGCCCCAGCATTTT	CASSEARQDQPQHF
TRBV6-6	TRBJ2-2	few	NA	TGTGCCAGCAGCCTTAACCCGGGACGGCCCACCGGGGAGCTGTTTTTT	CASSLNPGRPTGELFF
TRBV28	TRBJ2-7	few	TRBD1	TGTGCCAGCAGGATCGGGGGGACAGGGTATTCCAGCTCCTACGAGCAGTACTTC	CASRIGGTGYSSSYEQYF
TRBV7-2	TRBJ2-7	many	NA	TGTGCCAGCAGCCCGAACTACGAGCAGTACTTC	CASSPNYEQYF
TRBV19	TRBJ2-7	NA	TRBD1	TGTGCCAGTAGACCACGGGGGACAGGGACCTACGAGCAGTACTTC	CASRPRGTGTYEQYF
TRBV6-5	TRBJ2-2	few	NA	TGTGCCAGCAGACCGGGGGCAGGGCGGAAGCTGTTTTTT	CASRPGAGRKLFF